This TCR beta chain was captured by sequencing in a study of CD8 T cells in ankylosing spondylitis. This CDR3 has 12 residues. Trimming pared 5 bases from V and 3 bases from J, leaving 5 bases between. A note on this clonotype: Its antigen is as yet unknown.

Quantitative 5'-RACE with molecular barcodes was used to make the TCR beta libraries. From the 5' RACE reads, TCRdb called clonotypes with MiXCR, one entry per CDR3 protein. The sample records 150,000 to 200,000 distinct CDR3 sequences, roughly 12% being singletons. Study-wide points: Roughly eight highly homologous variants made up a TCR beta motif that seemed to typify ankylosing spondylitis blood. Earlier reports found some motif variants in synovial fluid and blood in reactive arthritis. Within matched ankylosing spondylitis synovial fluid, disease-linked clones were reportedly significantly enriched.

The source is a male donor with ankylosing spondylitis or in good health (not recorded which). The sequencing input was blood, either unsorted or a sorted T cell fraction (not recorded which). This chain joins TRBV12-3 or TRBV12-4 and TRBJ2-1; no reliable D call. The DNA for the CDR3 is TGTGCCAGCAGTGATCGCTACAATGAGCAGTTCTTC. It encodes CASSDRYNEQFF.